The rows below give T cell receptor beta chains drawn from one sample of a study of CD8 T cells in ankylosing spondylitis. Via MiXCR, TCRdb re-called the 5' RACE reads, giving one row per CDR3 protein. The sample contains around 120,000 distinct CDR3 sequences, roughly an eighth of which appear only once. Sequencing was performed on blood, either unsorted or a sorted T cell fraction (not recorded which). Every receptor here comes from a female donor with ankylosing spondylitis or in good health (not recorded which). CDR3s include the opening cysteine and the closing phenylalanine or tryptophan. The order of the fields is V gene, CDR3 length, D gene, J gene, clone size, CDR3 protein, CDR3 DNA. D genes are given only for firm matches. Rows give clone size only sometimes, using once, few, many, or a class for an expanded clone.

TRBV5-4	13	TRBD2	TRBJ2-1	many	CASTRASGNEQFF	TGTGCCAGCACTCGGGCTAGCGGTAATGAGCAGTTCTTC
TRBV6-5	17	TRBD2	TRBJ2-2	many	CASSYSSGLAGVRELFF	TGTGCCAGCAGTTACTCGTCAGGCCTAGCGGGAGTTCGGGAGCTGTTTTTT
TRBV5-1	14	-	TRBJ2-7	many	CASSLNLLDTEQYF	TGCGCCAGCAGCTTGAATCTCCTTGACACCGAGCAGTACTTC
TRBV29-1	11	-	TRBJ2-1	many	CSVEATREQFF	TGCAGCGTTGAGGCAACCCGTGAGCAGTTCTTC
TRBV5-1	13	TRBD2	TRBJ2-7	-	CASTSSGRHEQYF	TGCGCCAGCACTTCTAGCGGGAGACACGAGCAGTACTTC
TRBV29-1	13	TRBD1	TRBJ1-2	many	CSVDPTGPYGYTF	TGCAGCGTTGACCCGACAGGGCCCTATGGCTACACCTTC
TRBV21-1	15	-	TRBJ1-5	many	CASSTGTKFCQPQHF	TGTGCCAGCAGCACCGGGACAAAATTTTGCCAGCCCCAGCATTTT
TRBV6-1	14	-	TRBJ2-5	few	CASREGQLQETQYF	TGTGCCAGCAGGGAAGGACAGCTACAAGAGACCCAGTACTTC
TRBV27	12	TRBD1	TRBJ2-1	many	CASSIDRGEQFF	TGTGCCAGCAGCATAGACAGGGGAGAGCAGTTCTTC
TRBV20-1	14	TRBD1	TRBJ1-2	many	CSAPDRANNYGYTF	TGCAGTGCTCCGGACAGGGCGAATAACTATGGCTACACCTTC
TRBV20-1	14	-	TRBJ1-1	few	CSASWGTMNTEAFF	TGCAGTGCTTCTTGGGGGACCATGAACACTGAAGCTTTCTTT